Described below is a single T cell receptor beta chain sequence and its context. Documented treatment: some 20 received Ad26.COV2.S at low or high dose, single or two shots; 5 received placebo; per-sample allocation not given. Sampling happened 63 days after the first vaccine or placebo injection. An 18-55-year-old adult in Boston served as donor. Vaccine was an Ad26 vector expressing Wuhan-strain SARS-CoV-2 spike. This entry belongs to a study of Ad26.COV2.S vaccination and SARS-CoV-2 variants. Overall study: As a participant in COV1001, the donor was in the Ad26.COV2.S trial arm. Recipients of Ad26.COV2.S got it intramuscularly, once or twice 56 days apart.

CDR1 is ENHRY, CDR2 SYGVKD, per germline. V lost 7 bases and J 4 bases, leaving 11 bases between the germline ends. CDR3 length equals 13 residues. Sequencing used immunoSEQ multiplex PCR; TCRdb keeps in-frame clones, though not all of them. The sample lists roughly 400,000 clones; 70% to 90% were seen once. The chain couples TRBV10-3 to TRBJ2-1; tentative D call: TRBD2 (6 bases). Sequencing used peripheral blood, obtained in a trial of Ad26.COV2.S vaccine versus placebo. The clonotype was recovered from a person aged 18 to 65 who received the Ad26.COV2.S COVID-19 vaccine or a placebo. DNA of the CDR3: TGTGCCATCAAACCGGGAGAATACAATGAGCAGTTCTTC. Protein product: CAIKPGEYNEQFF.